This T cell receptor beta chain was found in a study of monozygotic twins with cystic fibrosis. The germline V gene has CDR1 MNHEY and CDR2 SVGAGI. The V end was cut by 6 bases, the J end by 4 bases, with 12 bases between. The CDR3 has 13 residues. Study observations and caveats: Co-twins had the most similar V usage for 13 of 16 pairs, J for 8.

Data came from immunoSEQ multiplex PCR; TCRdb stores just in-frame clones and leaves some out. The sample carries about 20,000 clones, 75% to 95% recorded once. Notes on this clone: The target antigen is unknown.

The sequencing sample was made of blood. The sequence derives from a girl aged 2 to 10 with cystic fibrosis. V gene TRBV6-5 combines with J gene TRBJ1-1; D is undetermined. The CDR3, as DNA: TGTGCCAGCAGACTTCAAACGGGCACTGAAGCTTTCTTT. Translation: CASRLQTGTEAFF.